Sequencing of this T cell receptor (beta chain) was carried out in a study of CXCR3-negative and CXCR3-positive naive CD8 T cells. A word on this clonotype: The antigen is not known.

Whole-study results and caveats: CXCR3-positive naive cells carried more hydrophobic TRB CDR3s than CXCR3-negative ones. Cryopreserved cells showed partially decreased CXCR3 expression, and most assays used fresh PBMCs. Researchers reported similar TRBV-TRBJ usage in naive CXCR3-negative and CXCR3-positive cells, though memory differed. Naive subsets did not differ in surface CD5, and TRB CDR3 properties served to infer TCR strength.

Germline V CDR1 and CDR2: SQVTM, ANQGSEA. CDR3 size: 16 residues. The libraries of TRB cDNA were prepared using 5' RACE with UMI labels. From the 5' RACE reads, TCRdb lists one entry per CDR3 protein and no DNA. The sample holds around 63,000 distinct CDR3 sequences. The V call is TRBV29-1, the J call TRBJ2-5; TCRdb selects TRBD1, and the lack of DNA leaves this call unchecked. The material sequenced was naive CXCR3+ CD8+ T cells from blood. Stated subset: CD45RO-CCR7+CD27+CD95- naive CD8+ T cells expressing CXCR3 (TNR3+). The receptor was isolated from a human donor in good health. Some clones in this sample may be carry-over from other donors' samples. The CDR3 protein is CSVDILDREYQETQYF.